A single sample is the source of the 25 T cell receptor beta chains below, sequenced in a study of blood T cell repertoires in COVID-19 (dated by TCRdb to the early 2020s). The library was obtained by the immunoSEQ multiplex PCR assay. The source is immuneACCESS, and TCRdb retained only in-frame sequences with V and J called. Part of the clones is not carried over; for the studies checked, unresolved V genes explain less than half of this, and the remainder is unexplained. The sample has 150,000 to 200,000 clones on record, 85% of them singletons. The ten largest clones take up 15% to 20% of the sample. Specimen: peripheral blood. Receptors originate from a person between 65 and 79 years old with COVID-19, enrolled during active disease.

The chain's CDR3 is CASSQVRGEQFF. CDR3 nucleotide sequence: TGCGCCAGCAGCCAAGTTCGGGGGGAGCAGTTCTTC. The chain recombines TRBV4-3 with TRBJ2-1, with D maybe TRBD2 (6 bases). The CDR3 runs to 12 residues. The V end was cut by 1 base, the J end by 10 bases, with 8 bases between. Germline assignment: CDR1 LGHNA and CDR2 YSLEER.

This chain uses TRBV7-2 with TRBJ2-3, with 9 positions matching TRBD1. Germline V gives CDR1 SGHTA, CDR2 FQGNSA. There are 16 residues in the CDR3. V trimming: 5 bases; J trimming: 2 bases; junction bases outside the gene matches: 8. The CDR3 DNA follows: TGTGCCAGCAGCATAATCCGGGACAGGGTCACAGATACGCAGTATTTT. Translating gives CASSIIRDRVTDTQYF.

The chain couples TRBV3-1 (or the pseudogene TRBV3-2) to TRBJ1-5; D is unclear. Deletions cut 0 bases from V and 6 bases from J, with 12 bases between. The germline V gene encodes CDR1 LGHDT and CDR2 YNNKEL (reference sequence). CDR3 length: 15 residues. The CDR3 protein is CASSQDHLGGQPQHF. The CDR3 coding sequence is TGTGCCAGCAGCCAAGATCATCTAGGAGGTCAGCCCCAGCATTTT.

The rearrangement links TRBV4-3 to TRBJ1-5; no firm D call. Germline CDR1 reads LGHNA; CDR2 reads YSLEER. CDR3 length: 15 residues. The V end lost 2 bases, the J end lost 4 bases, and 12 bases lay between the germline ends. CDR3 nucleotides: TGCGCCAGCAGCCAATCGGTGGGAGGGAATCAGCCCCAGCATTTT. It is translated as CASSQSVGGNQPQHF.

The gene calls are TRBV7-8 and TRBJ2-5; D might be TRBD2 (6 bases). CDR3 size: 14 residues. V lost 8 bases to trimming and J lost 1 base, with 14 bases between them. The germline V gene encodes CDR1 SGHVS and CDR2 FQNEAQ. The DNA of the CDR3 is TGTGCCAGCTTGCCGGGAGCGGGCCAAGAGACCCAGTACTTC. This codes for CASLPGAGQETQYF.

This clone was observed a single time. CDR3 sequence: CASREGQINSPLHF. CDR3 DNA: TGTGCCAGCCGAGAGGGACAGATCAATTCACCCCTCCACTTT. V gene TRBV18 combines with J gene TRBJ1-6; 7 bases match TRBD1. Germline V gene data show CDR1 as KGHSH and CDR2 as LQKENI. This CDR3 comprises 14 residues. V lost 8 bases, J lost 7 bases, and 8 bases stayed unmatched.

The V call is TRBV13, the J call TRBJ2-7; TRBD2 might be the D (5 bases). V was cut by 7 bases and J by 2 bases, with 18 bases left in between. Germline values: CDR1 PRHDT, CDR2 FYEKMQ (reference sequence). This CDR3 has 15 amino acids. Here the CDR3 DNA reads TGTGCCAGCAACTTGAGGGCGGATCGAACCTACGAGCAGTACTTC. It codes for CASNLRADRTYEQYF.

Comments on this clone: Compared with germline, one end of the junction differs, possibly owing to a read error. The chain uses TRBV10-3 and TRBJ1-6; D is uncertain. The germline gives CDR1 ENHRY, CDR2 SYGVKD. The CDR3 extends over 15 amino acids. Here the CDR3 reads CAISERELNNSPLHF. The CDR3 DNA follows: TGTGCCATCAGTGAGAGGGAGTTGAATAACTCACCCCTCCACTTT.

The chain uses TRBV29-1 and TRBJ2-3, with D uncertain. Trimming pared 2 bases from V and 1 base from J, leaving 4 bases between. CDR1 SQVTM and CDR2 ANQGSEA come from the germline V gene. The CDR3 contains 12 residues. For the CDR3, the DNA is TGCAGCGTTGAACCTCGCACAGATACGCAGTATTTT. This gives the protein CSVEPRTDTQYF.

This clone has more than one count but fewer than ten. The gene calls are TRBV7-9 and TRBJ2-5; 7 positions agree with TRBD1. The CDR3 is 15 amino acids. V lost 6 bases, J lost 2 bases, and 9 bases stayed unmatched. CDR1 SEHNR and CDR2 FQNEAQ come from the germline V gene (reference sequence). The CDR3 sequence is CASSQRTGRQETQYF. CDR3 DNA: TGTGCCAGCAGTCAACGGACAGGTCGGCAAGAGACCCAGTACTTC.

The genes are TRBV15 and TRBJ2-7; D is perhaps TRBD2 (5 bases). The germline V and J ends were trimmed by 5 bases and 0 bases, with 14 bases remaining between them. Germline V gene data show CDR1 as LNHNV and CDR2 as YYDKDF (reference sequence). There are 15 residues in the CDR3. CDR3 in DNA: TGTGCCACCAGCTCCCAGGACTCCTTCTCCTACGAGCAGTACTTC. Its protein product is CATSSQDSFSYEQYF.

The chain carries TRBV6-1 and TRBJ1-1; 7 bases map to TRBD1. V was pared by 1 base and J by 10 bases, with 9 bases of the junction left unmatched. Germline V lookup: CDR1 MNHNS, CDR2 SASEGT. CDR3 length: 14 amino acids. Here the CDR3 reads CASSEVFQGVIAFF. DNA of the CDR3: TGTGCCAGCAGTGAAGTTTTCCAGGGGGTTATAGCTTTCTTT.

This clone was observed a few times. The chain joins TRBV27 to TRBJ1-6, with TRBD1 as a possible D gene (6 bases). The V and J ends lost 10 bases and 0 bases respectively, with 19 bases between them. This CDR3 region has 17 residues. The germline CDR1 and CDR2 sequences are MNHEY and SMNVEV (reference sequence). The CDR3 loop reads CAISGTSQSSYNSPLHF. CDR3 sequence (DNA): TGTGCCATCTCGGGGACATCCCAGAGCTCCTATAATTCACCCCTCCACTTT.

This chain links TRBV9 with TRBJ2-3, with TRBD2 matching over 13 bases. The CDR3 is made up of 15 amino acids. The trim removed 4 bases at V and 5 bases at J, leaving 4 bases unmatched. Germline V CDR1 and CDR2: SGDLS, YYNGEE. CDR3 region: CASSLWTSGGDTQYF. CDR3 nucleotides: TGTGCCAGCAGCTTATGGACTAGCGGGGGAGATACGCAGTATTTT. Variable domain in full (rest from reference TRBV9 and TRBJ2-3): DSGVTQTPKHLITATGQRVTLRCSPRSGDLSVYWYQQSLDQGLQFLIQYYNGEERAKGNILERFSAQQFPDLHSELNLSSLELGDSALYFCASSLWTSGGDTQYFGPGTRLTVL.

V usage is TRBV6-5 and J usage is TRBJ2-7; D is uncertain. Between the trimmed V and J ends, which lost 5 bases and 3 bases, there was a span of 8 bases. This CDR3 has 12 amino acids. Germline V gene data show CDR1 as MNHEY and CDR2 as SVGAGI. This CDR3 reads CASSLTRYEQYF. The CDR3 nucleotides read TGTGCCAGCAGTCTGACTCGCTACGAGCAGTACTTC.

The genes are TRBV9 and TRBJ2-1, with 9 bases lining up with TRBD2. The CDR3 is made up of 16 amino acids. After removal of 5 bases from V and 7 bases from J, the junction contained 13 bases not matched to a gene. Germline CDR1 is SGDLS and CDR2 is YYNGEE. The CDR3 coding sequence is TGTGCCAGCAGTGTCAGCCTTAGCGGGAGAATGAATGAGCAGTTCTTC. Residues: CASSVSLSGRMNEQFF.

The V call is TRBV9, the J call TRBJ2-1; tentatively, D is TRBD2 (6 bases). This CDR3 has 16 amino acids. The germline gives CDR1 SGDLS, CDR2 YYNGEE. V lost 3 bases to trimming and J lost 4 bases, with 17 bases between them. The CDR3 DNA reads TGTGCCAGCAGCGGCCCAGGTAGCGGTCTTTACAATGAGCAGTTCTTC. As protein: CASSGPGSGLYNEQFF.

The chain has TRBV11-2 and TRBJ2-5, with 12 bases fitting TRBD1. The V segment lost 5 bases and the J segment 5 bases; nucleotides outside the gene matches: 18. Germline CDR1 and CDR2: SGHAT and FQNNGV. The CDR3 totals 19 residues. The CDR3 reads CASSVRIQSGTGGRETQYF. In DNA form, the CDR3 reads TGTGCCAGCAGCGTACGAATACAAAGCGGGACAGGGGGCAGGGAGACCCAGTACTTC.

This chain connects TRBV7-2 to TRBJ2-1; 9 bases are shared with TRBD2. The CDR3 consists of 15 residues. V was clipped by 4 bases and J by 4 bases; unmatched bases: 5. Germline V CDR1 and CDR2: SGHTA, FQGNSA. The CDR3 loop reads CASSSPGLAYNEQFF. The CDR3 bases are TGTGCCAGCAGCTCCCCGGGACTAGCTTACAATGAGCAGTTCTTC.

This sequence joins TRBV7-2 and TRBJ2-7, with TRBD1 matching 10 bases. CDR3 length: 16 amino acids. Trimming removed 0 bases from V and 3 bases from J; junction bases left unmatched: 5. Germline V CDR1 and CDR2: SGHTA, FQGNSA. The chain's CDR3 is CASSLAGTGDIYEQYF. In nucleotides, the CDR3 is TGTGCCAGCAGCTTAGCCGGGACAGGGGACATCTACGAGCAGTACTTC. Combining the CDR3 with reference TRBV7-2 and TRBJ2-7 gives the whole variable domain GAGVSQSPSNKVTEKGKDVELRCDPISGHTALYWYRQSLGQGLEFLIYFQGNSAPDKSGLPSDRFSAERTGGSVSTLTIQRTQQEDSAVYLCASSLAGTGDIYEQYFGPGTRLTVT.

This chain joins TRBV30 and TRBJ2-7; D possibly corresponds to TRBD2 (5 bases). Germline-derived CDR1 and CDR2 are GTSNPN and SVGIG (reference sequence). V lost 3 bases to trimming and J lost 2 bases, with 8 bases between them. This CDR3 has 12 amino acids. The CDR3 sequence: CAWRTGTYEQYF. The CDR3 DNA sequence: TGTGCCTGGAGGACCGGGACCTACGAGCAGTACTTC.

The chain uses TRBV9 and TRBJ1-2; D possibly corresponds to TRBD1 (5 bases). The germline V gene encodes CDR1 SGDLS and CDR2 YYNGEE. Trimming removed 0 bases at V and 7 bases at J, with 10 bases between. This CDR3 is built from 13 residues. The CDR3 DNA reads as TGTGCCAGCAGCGTAGATGGGACTGCTGGCTACACCTTC. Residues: CASSVDGTAGYTF. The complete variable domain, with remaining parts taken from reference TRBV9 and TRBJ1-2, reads DSGVTQTPKHLITATGQRVTLRCSPRSGDLSVYWYQQSLDQGLQFLIQYYNGEERAKGNILERFSAQQFPDLHSELNLSSLELGDSALYFCASSVDGTAGYTFGSGTRLTVV.

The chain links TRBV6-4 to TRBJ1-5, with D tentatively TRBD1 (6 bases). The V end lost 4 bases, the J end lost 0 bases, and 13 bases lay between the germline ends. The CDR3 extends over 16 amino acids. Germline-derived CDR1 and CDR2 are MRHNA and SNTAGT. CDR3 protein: CASSGQQDSSNQPQHF. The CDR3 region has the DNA TGTGCCAGCAGTGGCCAACAGGACAGTAGCAATCAGCCCCAGCATTTT.

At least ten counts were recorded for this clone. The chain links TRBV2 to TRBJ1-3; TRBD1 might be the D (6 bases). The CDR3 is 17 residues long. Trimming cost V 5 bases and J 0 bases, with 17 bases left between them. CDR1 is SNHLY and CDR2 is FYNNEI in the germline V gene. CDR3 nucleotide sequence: TGTGCCAGCAGTACGTGGGGGCCGGGGATCTCTGGAAACACCATATATTTT. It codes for CASSTWGPGISGNTIYF. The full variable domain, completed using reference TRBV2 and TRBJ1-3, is EPEVTQTPSHQVTQMGQEVILRCVPISNHLYFYWYRQILGQKVEFLVSFYNNEISEKSEIFDDQFSVERPDGSNFTLKIRSTKLEDSAMYFCASSTWGPGISGNTIYFGEGSWLTVV.

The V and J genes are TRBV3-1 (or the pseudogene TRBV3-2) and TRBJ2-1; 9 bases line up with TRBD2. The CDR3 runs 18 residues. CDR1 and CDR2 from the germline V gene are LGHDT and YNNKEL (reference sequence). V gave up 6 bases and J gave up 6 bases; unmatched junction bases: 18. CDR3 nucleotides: TGTGCCAGCAGAGCCCAAACCTATAGCGGGAGAGTCTGCAATGAGCAGTTCTTC. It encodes CASRAQTYSGRVCNEQFF.